This T cell receptor beta chain was documented in a study of radiation and T cells in renal cell carcinoma. V lost 9 bases to trimming and J lost 0 bases; unmatched junction nucleotides: 7. This CDR3 contains 15 residues. Germline V gene data show CDR1 as SNHLY and CDR2 as FYNNEI. Study-wide results and limits: No pretreatment tumor biopsies were available for baseline clonotypes.

Profiled with immunoSEQ multiplex PCR; TCRdb holds only in-frame clones, not every one. The sample includes about 130,000 clones, approximately 90% seen only once; the top ten take more than 10%. Time point reported: baseline pretreatment blood. Treatment: 15 Gy SBRT to primary tumor, nephrectomy 4 weeks later. On this clone itself: Its antigen is not identified.

J is TRBJ1-4 and V is TRBV2; 7 bases align to TRBD1. The specimen was blood, collected from a patient whose treatment included radiotherapy and nephrectomy. The sequence was collected from a woman between 45 and 60 years old with renal cell carcinoma. CDR3 residues: CASGMGTATNEKLFF. The CDR3 DNA follows: TGTGCCAGTGGGATGGGGACAGCAACTAATGAAAAACTGTTTTTT.